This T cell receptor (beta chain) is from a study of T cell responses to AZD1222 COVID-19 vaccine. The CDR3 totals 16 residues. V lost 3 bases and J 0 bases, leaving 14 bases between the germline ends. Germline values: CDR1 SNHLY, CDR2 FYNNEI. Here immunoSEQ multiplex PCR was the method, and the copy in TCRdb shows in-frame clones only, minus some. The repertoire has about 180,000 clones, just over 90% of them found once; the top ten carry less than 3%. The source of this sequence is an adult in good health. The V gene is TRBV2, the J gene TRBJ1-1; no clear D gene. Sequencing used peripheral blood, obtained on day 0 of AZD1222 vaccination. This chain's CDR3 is CASSDGVGLMNTEAFF. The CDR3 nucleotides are TGTGCCAGCAGTGATGGGGTAGGCTTGATGAACACTGAAGCTTTCTTT.